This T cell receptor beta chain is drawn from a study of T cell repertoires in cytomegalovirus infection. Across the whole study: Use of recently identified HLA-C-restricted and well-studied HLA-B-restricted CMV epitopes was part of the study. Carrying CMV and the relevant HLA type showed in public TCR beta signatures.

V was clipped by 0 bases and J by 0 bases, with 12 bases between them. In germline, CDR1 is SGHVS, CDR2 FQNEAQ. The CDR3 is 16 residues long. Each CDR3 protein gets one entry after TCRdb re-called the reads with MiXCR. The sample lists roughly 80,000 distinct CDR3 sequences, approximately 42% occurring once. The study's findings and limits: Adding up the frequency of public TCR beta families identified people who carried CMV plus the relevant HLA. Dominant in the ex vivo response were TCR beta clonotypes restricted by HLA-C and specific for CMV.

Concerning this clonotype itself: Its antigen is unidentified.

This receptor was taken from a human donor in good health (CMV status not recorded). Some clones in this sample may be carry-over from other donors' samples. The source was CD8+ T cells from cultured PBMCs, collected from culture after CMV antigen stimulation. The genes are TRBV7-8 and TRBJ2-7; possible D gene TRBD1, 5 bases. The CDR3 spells CASSLAGRVSSYEQYF. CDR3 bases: TGTGCCAGCAGCTTAGCAGGCAGGGTGAGCTCCTACGAGCAGTACTTC.